These 9 T cell receptor beta chains were sequenced from one sample in a study of T cell responses to AZD1222 COVID-19 vaccine. TCRdb keeps only in-frame clones here, not all; method: immunoSEQ multiplex PCR. This sample has about 160,000 clones; 80% to 95% occur once, and the top ten carry approximately 4%. This specimen consisted of peripheral blood, obtained on day 0 of AZD1222 vaccination. These receptors were collected from an adult in good health.

CDR3 sequence reads: CASSHGQGAKWNEQFF. DNA for the CDR3: TGTGCCAGCAGCCACGGACAGGGGGCTAAGTGGAATGAGCAGTTCTTC. The chain recombines TRBV7-9 with TRBJ2-1, with 11 bases matching TRBD1. The CDR3 totals 16 residues. Germline trimming cut 5 bases from V and 7 bases from J; bases unmatched to any gene: 10. The germline V gene has CDR1 SEHNR and CDR2 FQNEAQ (reference sequence).

The rearrangement uses TRBV7-9 and TRBJ1-2, with D possibly matching TRBD1 (5 bases). Germline loops: CDR1 SEHNR, CDR2 FQNEAQ (reference sequence). The CDR3 consists of 14 residues. V gave up 6 bases and J gave up 7 bases, with 18 bases separating them. The CDR3: CASRQTSNRGGYTF. CDR3 nucleotides: TGTGCCAGCAGACAGACATCTAATAGGGGTGGCTACACCTTC.

The rearrangement joins TRBV21-1 to TRBJ2-2. TRBV21-1 has pseudogene status. The CDR3 contains 18 residues. The CDR3 is CASSNIGVLWDPHEGLFF. CDR3 coding DNA: TGTGCCAGCAGCAATATTGGGGTCCTTTGGGATCCCCACGAGGGGTTGTTTTTT.

V usage is TRBV7-2 and J usage is TRBJ1-1, with D perhaps TRBD1 (5 bases). CDR1 and CDR2 (germline): SGHTA, FQGNSA. The CDR3 sequence is 15 residues long. Trimming took 2 bases from V and 3 from J, leaving 13 bases between them. The CDR3 nucleotides are TGTGCCAGCAGCTTACTGGGGGTCGGCGACACTGAAGCTTTCTTT. The encoded protein is CASSLLGVGDTEAFF.

The chain joins TRBV6-2 or TRBV6-3 to TRBJ2-7, with 10 bases lining up with TRBD2. V was clipped by 0 bases and J by 1 base; unmatched bases: 3. Germline V gives CDR1 MNHEY, CDR2 SVGEGT. This CDR3 spans 16 amino acids. The CDR3 spells CASSYSRTSGSYEQYF. The CDR3 DNA is TGTGCCAGCAGTTACTCCAGGACTAGCGGTTCCTACGAGCAGTACTTC.

V is TRBV27 and J is TRBJ2-7, with D possibly being TRBD2 (5 bases). The germline V and J ends were trimmed by 5 bases and 2 bases, with 13 bases remaining between them. CDR3 length: 14 amino acids. Germline V gene sequence: CDR1 MNHEY, CDR2 SMNVEV (reference sequence). CDR3 loop: CASSPGRHAYEQYF. Written as DNA, the CDR3 is TGTGCCAGCAGTCCGGGAAGGCACGCCTACGAGCAGTACTTC.

The chain is built from TRBV7-9 and TRBJ2-4, with TRBD1 identical over 9 bases. V trimming: 0 bases; J trimming: 8 bases; junction bases outside the gene matches: 5. The length of the CDR3 is 15 residues. Germline CDR1 SEHNR, CDR2 FQNEAQ (reference sequence). CDR3 nucleotide sequence: TGTGCCAGCAGCTTAGCGGGACAGGGTGAGGACATTCAGTACTTC. Translating it yields CASSLAGQGEDIQYF.

In DNA, the CDR3 is TGTGCCAGCAGCCTTAGCGGGGCCCTCTACAATGAGCAGTTCTTC. Translating it yields CASSLSGALYNEQFF. The chain uses TRBV5-4 and TRBJ2-1; 8 nucleotides line up with TRBD2. Germline V gene lookup returns CDR1 SGHNT and CDR2 YYREEE (reference sequence). The CDR3 has 15 amino acids. With 4 bases clipped from V and 3 bases from J, the junction kept 6 bases outside the gene matches.

CDR3 region: CASSDLTGTGANVLTF. CDR3 coding DNA: TGTGCCAGCAGTGATCTGACAGGGACCGGGGCCAACGTCCTGACTTTC. The chain employs TRBV2 and TRBJ2-6; TRBD1 matches at 7 bases. Germline loops: CDR1 SNHLY, CDR2 FYNNEI. The CDR3 has 16 amino acids. Unmatched junction bases numbered 6, after V lost 3 bases and J lost 4 bases.